This TCR beta chain comes out of a study of cytomegalovirus exposure and HLA in healthy donors. Points from the study as a whole: About 150 TCR beta chains were listed as cytomegalovirus-associated.

60 Vbeta and 13 Jbeta primers were used in PCR. The data were produced by immunoSEQ multiplex PCR, yet TCRdb's version contains in-frame clones alone and is incomplete. The sample has nearly 110,000 clones, roughly 82% seen once. Deletions cut 6 bases from V and 2 bases from J, with 8 bases between. Germline values: CDR1 MDHEN, CDR2 SYDVKM. The CDR3 consists of 13 residues. A few counts support this clone. Its target is not known. The rearrangement links TRBV28 to TRBJ1-5, with D unresolved. The clonotype was recovered from a male donor in good health and CMV-seropositive. The specimen sequenced was PBMCs. CDR3 sequence (DNA): TGTGCCAGCAGACCAGCGGGCAATCAGCCCCAGCATTTT. This codes for CASRPAGNQPQHF.